Below are 5 T cell receptor beta chains sequenced from a single sample in a study of blood T cell repertoires in COVID-19. Here immunoSEQ multiplex PCR was the method, and the copy in TCRdb shows in-frame clones only, minus some. The sample contains under 250,000 clones, under 90% of which appear only once. Sequenced: peripheral blood. The receptors originated from a man between 50 and 59 years old with COVID-19, enrolled during active disease.

The chain links TRBV15 to TRBJ1-5, with a weak D call TRBD1 (5 bases). Trimming removed 8 bases from V and 9 bases from J, with 17 bases in between. This CDR3 comprises 13 residues. Per germline, CDR1 LNHNV and CDR2 YYDKDF (reference sequence). The DNA of the CDR3 is TGTGCCACCGGCCAGGGTATTGGGTGGCCCCAGCATTTT. This translates into CATGQGIGWPQHF.

The V call is TRBV7-3, the J call TRBJ2-5, with 7 bases aligning to TRBD1. V shed 5 bases, J shed 3 bases, and the junction held 9 bases outside the gene matches. Looked up from germline, CDR1 is SGHTA and CDR2 is FQGTGA. The CDR3 is made up of 15 amino acids. The CDR3 is CASSETGAREETQYF. As DNA, the CDR3 is TGTGCCAGCAGCGAAACAGGGGCGCGGGAAGAGACCCAGTACTTC.

This CDR3 reads CASSPQGQNTEAFF. The DNA for the CDR3 is TGTGCCAGCAGCCCTCAGGGACAGAACACTGAAGCTTTCTTT. This chain links TRBV7-9 with TRBJ1-1; D might be TRBD1 (6 bases). The V gene's germline CDR1 is SEHNR and CDR2 FQNEAQ (reference sequence). This CDR3 contains 14 residues. Trimming stripped 5 bases from V and 1 base from J, with 11 bases between.

The rearrangement joins TRBV18 to TRBJ2-5, with no clear D. The CDR3 has 14 residues. From germline, CDR1 is KGHSH and CDR2 LQKENI. The V gene lost 4 bases and the J gene lost 1 base, with 10 bases spanning the gap. CDR3 amino acids: CASSLNRFQETQYF. The CDR3 DNA is TGTGCCAGCTCACTTAACCGGTTCCAAGAGACCCAGTACTTC.

The V call is TRBV11-3, the J call TRBJ2-5; 7 bases map to TRBD1. Looked up from germline, CDR1 is SGHNT and CDR2 is YENEEA. CDR3 length: 14 residues. J was trimmed by 3 bases and V by 0 bases; bases with no gene match: 1. The CDR3 sequence is CASSLDGTEETQYF. CDR3 nucleotides: TGTGCCAGCAGCTTAGATGGGACAGAAGAGACCCAGTACTTC.